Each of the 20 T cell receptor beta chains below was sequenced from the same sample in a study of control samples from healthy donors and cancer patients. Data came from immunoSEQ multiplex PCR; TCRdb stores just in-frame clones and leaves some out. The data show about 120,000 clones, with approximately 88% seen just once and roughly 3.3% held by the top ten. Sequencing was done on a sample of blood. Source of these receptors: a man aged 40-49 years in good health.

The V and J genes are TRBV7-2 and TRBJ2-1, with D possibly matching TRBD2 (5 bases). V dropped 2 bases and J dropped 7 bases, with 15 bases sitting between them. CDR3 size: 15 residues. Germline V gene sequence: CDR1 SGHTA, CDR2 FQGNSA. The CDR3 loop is CASSLIWGAGNEQFF. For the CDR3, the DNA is TGTGCCAGCAGCTTAATCTGGGGAGCTGGTAATGAGCAGTTCTTC.

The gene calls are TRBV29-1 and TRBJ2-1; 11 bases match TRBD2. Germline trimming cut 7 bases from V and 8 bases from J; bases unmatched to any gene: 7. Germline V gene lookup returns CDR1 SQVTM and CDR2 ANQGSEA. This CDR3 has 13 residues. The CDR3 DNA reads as TGCAGCGCCGGGCTACTAGCGGGGGATGAGCAGTTCTTC. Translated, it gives CSAGLLAGDEQFF.

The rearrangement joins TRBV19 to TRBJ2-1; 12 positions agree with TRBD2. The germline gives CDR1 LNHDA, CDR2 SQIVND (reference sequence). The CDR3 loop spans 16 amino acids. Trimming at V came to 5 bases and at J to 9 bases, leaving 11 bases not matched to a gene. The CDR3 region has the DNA TGTGCCAGTAGTTCCACTAGCGGGGGGCCGAGGGGTGAGCAGTTCTTC. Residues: CASSSTSGGPRGEQFF.

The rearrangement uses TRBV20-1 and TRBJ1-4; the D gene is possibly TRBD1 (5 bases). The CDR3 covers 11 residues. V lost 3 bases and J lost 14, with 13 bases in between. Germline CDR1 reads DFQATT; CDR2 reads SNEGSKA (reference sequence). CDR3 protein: CSARDWGNLFF. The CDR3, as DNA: TGCAGTGCTAGGGACTGGGGGAACCTGTTTTTT.

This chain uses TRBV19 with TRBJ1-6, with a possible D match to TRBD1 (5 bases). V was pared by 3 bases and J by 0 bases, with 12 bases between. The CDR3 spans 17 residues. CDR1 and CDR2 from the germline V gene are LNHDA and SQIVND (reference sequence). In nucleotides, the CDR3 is TGTGCCAGTAGTATTGGGACTAAACCCTCCTATAATTCACCCCTCCACTTT. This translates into CASSIGTKPSYNSPLHF.

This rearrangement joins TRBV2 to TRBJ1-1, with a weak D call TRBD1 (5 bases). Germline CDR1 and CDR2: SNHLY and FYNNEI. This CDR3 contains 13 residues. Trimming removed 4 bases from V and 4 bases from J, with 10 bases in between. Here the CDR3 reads CASSGRDVTEAFF. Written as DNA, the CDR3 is TGTGCCAGCAGTGGAAGGGACGTCACTGAAGCTTTCTTT.

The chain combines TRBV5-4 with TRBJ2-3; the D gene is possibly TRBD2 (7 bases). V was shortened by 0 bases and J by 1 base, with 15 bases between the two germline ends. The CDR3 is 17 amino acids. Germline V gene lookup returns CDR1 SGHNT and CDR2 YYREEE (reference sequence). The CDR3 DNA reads TGTGCCAGCAGCTTGGCGATAGGGGGGGCCGGCACAGATACGCAGTATTTT. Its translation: CASSLAIGGAGTDTQYF.

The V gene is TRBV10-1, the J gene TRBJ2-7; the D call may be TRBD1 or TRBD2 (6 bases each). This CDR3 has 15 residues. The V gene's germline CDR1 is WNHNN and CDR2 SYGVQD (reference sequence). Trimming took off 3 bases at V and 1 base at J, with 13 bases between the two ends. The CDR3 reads CASSESRGRSYEQYF. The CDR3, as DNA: TGCGCCAGCAGTGAAAGCCGGGGGCGGTCCTACGAGCAGTACTTC.

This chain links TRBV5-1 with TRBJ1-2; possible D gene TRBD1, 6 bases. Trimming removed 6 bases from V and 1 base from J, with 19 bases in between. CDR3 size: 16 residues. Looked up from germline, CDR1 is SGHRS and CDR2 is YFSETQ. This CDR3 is CASTDLQGSLNYGYTF. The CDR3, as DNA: TGCGCCAGCACCGACTTACAGGGTTCACTTAACTATGGCTACACCTTC.

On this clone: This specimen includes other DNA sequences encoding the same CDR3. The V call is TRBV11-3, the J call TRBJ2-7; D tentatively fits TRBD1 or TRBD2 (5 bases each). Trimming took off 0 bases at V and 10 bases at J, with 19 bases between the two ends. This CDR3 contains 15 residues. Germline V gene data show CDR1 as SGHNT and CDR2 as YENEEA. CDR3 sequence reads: CASSLDLSGTREQYF. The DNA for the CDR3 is TGTGCCAGCAGCTTAGATCTTTCCGGGACCCGCGAACAGTACTTC.

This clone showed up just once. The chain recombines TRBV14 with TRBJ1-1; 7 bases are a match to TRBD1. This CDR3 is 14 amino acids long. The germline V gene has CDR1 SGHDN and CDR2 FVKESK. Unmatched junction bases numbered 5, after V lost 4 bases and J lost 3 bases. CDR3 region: CASSPLDRDTEAFF. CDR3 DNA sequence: TGTGCCAGCAGCCCGTTAGACAGGGACACTGAAGCTTTCTTT.

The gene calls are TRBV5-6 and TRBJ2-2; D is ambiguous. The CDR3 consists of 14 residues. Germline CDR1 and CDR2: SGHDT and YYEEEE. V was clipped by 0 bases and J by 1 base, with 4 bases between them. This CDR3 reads CASSLEGNTGELFF. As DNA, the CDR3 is TGTGCCAGCAGCTTGGAGGGGAACACCGGGGAGCTGTTTTTT.

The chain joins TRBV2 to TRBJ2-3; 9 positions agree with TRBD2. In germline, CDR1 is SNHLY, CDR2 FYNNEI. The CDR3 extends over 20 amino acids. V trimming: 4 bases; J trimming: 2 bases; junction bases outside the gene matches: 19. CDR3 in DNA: TGTGCCAGCAGTGTCAGGGATGCGGGGGGGCGATCTTCGGACACAGATACGCAGTATTTT. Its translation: CASSVRDAGGRSSDTDTQYF.

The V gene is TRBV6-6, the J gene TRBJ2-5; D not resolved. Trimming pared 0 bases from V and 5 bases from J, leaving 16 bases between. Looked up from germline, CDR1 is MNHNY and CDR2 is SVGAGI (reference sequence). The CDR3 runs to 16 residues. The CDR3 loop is CASSYSMVMSSETQYF. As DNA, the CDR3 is TGTGCCAGCAGTTACTCGATGGTGATGTCTTCGGAGACCCAGTACTTC.

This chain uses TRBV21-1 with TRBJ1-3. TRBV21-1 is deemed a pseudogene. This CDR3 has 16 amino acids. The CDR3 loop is CASSKGGDFLGNTIYF. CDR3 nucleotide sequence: TGTGCCAGCAGCAAGGGAGGGGACTTCCTCGGAAACACCATATATTTT.

The CDR3 is CASSNRGWSNQPQHF. The CDR3 DNA reads as TGTGCCAGCAGCAACCGAGGGTGGAGCAATCAGCCCCAGCATTTT. The chain uses TRBV21-1 and TRBJ1-5. TRBV21-1 is given as a pseudogene. The CDR3 runs 15 residues.

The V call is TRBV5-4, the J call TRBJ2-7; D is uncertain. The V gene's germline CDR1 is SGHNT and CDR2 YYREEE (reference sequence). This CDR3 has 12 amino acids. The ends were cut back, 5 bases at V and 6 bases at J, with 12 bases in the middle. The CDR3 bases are TGTGCCAGCAGTCGGCCGTTTGGCGAGCAGTACTTC. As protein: CASSRPFGEQYF.

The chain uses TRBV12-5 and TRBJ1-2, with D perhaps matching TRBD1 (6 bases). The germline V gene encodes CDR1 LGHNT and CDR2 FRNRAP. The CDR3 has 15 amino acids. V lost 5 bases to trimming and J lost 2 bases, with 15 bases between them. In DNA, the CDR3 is TGTGCTAGTGGTCCCCTCCAGGACAGCAACTATGGCTACACCTTC. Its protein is CASGPLQDSNYGYTF.

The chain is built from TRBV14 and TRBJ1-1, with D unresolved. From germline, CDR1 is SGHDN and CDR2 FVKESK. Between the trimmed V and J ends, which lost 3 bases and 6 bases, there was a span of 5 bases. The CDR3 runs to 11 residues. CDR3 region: CASSHGAEAFF. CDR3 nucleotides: TGTGCCAGCAGCCACGGGGCTGAAGCTTTCTTT.

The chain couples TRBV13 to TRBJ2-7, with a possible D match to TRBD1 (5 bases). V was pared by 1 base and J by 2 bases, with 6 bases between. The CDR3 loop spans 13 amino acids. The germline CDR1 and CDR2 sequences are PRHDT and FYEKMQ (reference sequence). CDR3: CASSLEGPYEQYF. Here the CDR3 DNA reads TGTGCCAGCAGCTTAGAGGGGCCCTACGAGCAGTACTTC.